This TCR beta chain was observed in a study of blood T cell repertoires in COVID-19. Generated by immunoSEQ multiplex PCR, the TCRdb table keeps only in-frame clones and is missing some. The sample comprises roughly 280,000 clones, less than 95% of which are singletons, and approximately 3% rests with the top ten. Sequencing input: PBMCs or T cells enriched from blood (not recorded which). The source is a man between 40 and 49 years old who had been exposed to COVID-19.

The CDR3 bases are TGTGCCTGGAGTTCGGCCGGGACACCTTCGACCTACGAGCAGTACTTC. Amino acid sequence: CAWSSAGTPSTYEQYF. The chain combines TRBV30 with TRBJ2-7; D may be TRBD1 (6 bases). Germline-derived CDR1 and CDR2 are GTSNPN and SVGIG (reference sequence). This CDR3 has 16 amino acids. Trimming stripped 2 bases from V and 2 bases from J, with 19 bases between.